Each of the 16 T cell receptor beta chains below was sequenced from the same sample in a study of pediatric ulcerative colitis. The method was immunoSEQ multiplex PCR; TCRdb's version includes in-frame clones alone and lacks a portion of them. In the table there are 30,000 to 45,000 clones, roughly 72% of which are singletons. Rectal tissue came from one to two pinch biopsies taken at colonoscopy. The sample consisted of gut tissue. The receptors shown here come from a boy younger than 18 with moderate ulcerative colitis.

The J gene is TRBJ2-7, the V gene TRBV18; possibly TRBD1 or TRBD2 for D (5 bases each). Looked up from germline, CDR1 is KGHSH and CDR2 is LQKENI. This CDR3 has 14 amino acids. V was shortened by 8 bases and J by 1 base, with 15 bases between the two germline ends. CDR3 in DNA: TGTGCCAGCGGCCCGGGGACCCCTTCCTACGAGCAGTACTTC. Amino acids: CASGPGTPSYEQYF.

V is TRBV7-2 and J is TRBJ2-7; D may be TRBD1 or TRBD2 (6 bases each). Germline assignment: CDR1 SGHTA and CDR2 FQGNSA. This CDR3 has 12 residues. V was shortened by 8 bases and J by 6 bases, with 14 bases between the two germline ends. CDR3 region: CASGKGGGEQYF. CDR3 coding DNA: TGTGCCAGCGGGAAGGGGGGCGGCGAGCAGTACTTC.

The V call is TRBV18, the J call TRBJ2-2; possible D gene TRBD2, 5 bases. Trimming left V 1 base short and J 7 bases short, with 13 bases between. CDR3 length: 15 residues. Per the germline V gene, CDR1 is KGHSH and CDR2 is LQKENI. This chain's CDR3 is CASSPLFSVGGELFF. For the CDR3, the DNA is TGTGCCAGCTCACCACTGTTTAGCGTTGGCGGGGAGCTGTTTTTT.

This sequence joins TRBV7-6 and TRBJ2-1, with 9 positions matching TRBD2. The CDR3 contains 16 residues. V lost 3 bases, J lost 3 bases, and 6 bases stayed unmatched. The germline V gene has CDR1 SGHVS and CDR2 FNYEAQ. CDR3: CASSLAQAGGYNEQFF. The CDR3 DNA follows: TGTGCCAGCAGCTTGGCCCAAGCGGGAGGCTACAATGAGCAGTTCTTC.

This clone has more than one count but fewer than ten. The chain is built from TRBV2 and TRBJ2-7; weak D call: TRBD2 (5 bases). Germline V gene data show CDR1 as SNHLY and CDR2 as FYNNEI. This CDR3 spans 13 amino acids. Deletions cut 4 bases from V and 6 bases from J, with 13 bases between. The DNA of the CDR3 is TGTGCCAGCAGTGTTGCGGAGGACGTCGAGCAGTACTTC. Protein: CASSVAEDVEQYF.

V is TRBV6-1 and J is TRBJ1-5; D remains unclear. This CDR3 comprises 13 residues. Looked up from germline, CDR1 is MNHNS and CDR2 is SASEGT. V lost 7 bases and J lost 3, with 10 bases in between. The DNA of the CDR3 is TGTGCCAGCAACGGGTTTAACAATCAGCCCCAGCATTTT. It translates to CASNGFNNQPQHF.

CDR3 coding DNA: TGCAGCATTCCTGAGATTGGGGGCTACACCTTC. Its protein is CSIPEIGGYTF. The genes are TRBV29-1 and TRBJ1-2; no firm D call. CDR3 length equals 11 residues. Looked up from germline, CDR1 is SQVTM and CDR2 is ANQGSEA. Trimming cost V 8 bases and J 8 bases, with 15 bases left between them.

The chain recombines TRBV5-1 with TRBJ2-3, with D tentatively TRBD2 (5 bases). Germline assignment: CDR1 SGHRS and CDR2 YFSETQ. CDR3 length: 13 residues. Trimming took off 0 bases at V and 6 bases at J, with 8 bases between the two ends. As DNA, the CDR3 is TGCGCCAGCAGCTTGGCGGGGTCCGATACGCAGTATTTT. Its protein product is CASSLAGSDTQYF.

Written as DNA, the CDR3 is TGTGCCAGCAGCTTATTTAGGGGTTCCGGGGAGCTGTTTTTT. It encodes CASSLFRGSGELFF. This chain links TRBV7-3 with TRBJ2-2, with D possibly being TRBD1 (5 bases). Germline CDR1 is SGHTA and CDR2 is FQGTGA. V lost 2 bases and J lost 6, with 10 bases in between. This CDR3 has 14 residues.

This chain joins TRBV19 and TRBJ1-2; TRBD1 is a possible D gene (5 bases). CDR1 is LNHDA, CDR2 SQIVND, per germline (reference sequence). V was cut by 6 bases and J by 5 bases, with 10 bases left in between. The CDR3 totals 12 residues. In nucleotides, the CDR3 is TGTGCCAGTAGCCCAAAGGGGTATGGCTACACCTTC. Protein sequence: CASSPKGYGYTF.

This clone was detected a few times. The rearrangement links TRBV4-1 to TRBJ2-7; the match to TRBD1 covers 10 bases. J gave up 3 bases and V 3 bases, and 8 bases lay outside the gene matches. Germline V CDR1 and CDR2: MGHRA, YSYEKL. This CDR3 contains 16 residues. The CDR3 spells CASSQETGGFFYEQYF. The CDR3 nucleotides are TGCGCCAGCAGCCAGGAGACAGGGGGCTTTTTCTACGAGCAGTACTTC.

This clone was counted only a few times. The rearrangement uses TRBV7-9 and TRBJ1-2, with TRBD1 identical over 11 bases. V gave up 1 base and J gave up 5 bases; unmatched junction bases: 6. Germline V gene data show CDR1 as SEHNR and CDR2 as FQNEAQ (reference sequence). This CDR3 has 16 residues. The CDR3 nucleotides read TGTGCCAGCAGCTTAGGAGGACAGGGGGCCAAATATGGCTACACCTTC. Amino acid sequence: CASSLGGQGAKYGYTF. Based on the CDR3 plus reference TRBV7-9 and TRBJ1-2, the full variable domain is DTGVSQNPRHKITKRGQNVTFRCDPISEHNRLYWYRQTLGQGPEFLTYFQNEAQLEKSRLLSDRFSAERPKGSFSTLEIQRTEQGDSAMYLCASSLGGQGAKYGYTFGSGTRLTVV.

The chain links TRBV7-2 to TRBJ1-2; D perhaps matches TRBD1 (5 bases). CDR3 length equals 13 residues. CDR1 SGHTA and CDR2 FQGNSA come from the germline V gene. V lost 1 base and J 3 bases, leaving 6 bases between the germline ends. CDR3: CASSLGRDYGYTF. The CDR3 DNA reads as TGTGCCAGCAGCTTAGGCAGGGACTATGGCTACACCTTC.

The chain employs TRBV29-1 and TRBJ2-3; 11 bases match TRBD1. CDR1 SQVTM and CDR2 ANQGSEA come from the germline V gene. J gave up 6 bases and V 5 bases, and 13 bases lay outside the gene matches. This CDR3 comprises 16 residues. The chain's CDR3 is CSVSIPGQGASDTQYF. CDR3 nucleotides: TGCAGCGTTTCGATTCCCGGACAGGGGGCATCTGATACGCAGTATTTT.

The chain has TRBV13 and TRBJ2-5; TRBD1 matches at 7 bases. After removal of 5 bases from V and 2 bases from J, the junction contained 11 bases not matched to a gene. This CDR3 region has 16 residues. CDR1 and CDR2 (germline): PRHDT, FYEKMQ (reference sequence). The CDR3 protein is CASSPPFGTEQETQYF. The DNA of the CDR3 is TGTGCCAGCAGCCCACCCTTCGGGACAGAACAAGAGACCCAGTACTTC.

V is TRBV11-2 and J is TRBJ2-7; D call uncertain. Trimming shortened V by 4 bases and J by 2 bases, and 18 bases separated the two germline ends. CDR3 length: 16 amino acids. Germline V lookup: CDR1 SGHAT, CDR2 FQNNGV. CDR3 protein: CASSSLTVGIAYEQYF. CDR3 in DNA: TGTGCCAGCAGCTCTCTAACTGTAGGTATCGCCTACGAGCAGTACTTC.